What follows is one T cell receptor (beta chain) and its context. The entry originates in a study of neurological immune-mediated disorders. TCRdb processed the 5' RACE reads anew with MiXCR; each CDR3 protein has one entry. The sample has approximately 20,000 distinct CDR3 sequences, 15% to 20% seen once; the top ten hold roughly 7%. In germline, CDR1 is SGHTA, CDR2 FQGNSA. Trimming left V 1 base short and J 7 bases short, with 14 bases between. CDR3 length: 15 residues. Specimen: CD8+ T cells from blood. The clonotype was recovered from a woman aged 18-29 years with multiple sclerosis. The chain combines TRBV7-2 with TRBJ2-1, with D possibly TRBD2 on 6 matching bases. The CDR3 region has the DNA TGTGCCAGCAGCTTAGTATGGGTCGCGGGAAATGAGCAGTTCTTC. It encodes CASSLVWVAGNEQFF.